These 32 T cell receptor beta chains originate from one sample sequenced in a study of CD8 T cells in Susac syndrome. Random-hexamer reverse transcription was applied to roughly 0.5 to 1 ug RNA. MiXCR was run by TCRdb on the immunoSEQ multiplex PCR reads, yielding one entry per CDR3 protein. The sample includes 75,000 to 80,000 distinct CDR3 sequences, approximately 94% seen only once; the top ten take more than 0.4%. Sequencing used CD8+ T cells from PBMCs. The receptors were sampled from a human donor with Susac syndrome.

A single count supports this clonotype. The gene calls are TRBV6-5 and TRBJ2-6; D not certain. The germline V gene encodes CDR1 MNHEY and CDR2 SVGAGI. The CDR3 consists of 15 residues. V was trimmed by 4 bases and J by 0 bases, leaving 7 bases between them. The CDR3 spells CASSSLSSGANVLTF. For the CDR3, the DNA is TGTGCCAGCAGTTCGCTTAGCTCTGGGGCCAACGTCCTGACTTTC.

This chain uses TRBV7-3 with TRBJ2-3; 10 bases are shared with TRBD2. The CDR3 is 15 residues long. The germline gives CDR1 SGHTA, CDR2 FQGTGA. J gave up 2 bases and V 7 bases, and 6 bases lay outside the gene matches. The CDR3 DNA sequence: TGTGCCAGCACCCCGACTAGCGGGTTCACAGATACGCAGTATTTT. Translation gives CASTPTSGFTDTQYF.

The chain combines TRBV20-1 with TRBJ1-5, with unresolved D. The ends were cut back, 4 bases at V and 6 bases at J, with 10 bases in the middle. Germline values: CDR1 DFQATT, CDR2 SNEGSKA (reference sequence). The CDR3 loop spans 12 amino acids. CDR3 bases: TGCAGTGCTAAGGACGCCGGTCAGCCCCAGCATTTT. Translation: CSAKDAGQPQHF.

The chain joins TRBV9 to TRBJ2-3; D could derive from TRBD1 or TRBD2 (6 bases each). V shed 8 bases and J shed 5 bases, with 12 bases lying between them. The CDR3 is made up of 12 amino acids. Per the germline V gene, CDR1 is SGDLS and CDR2 is YYNGEE. CDR3 protein: CASVGGEDTQYF. The CDR3 nucleotides are TGTGCCAGTGTGGGGGGCGAAGATACGCAGTATTTT. Looking up the rest from reference TRBV9 and TRBJ2-3 gives the full variable domain: DSGVTQTPKHLITATGQRVTLRCSPRSGDLSVYWYQQSLDQGLQFLIQYYNGEERAKGNILERFSAQQFPDLHSELNLSSLELGDSALYFCASVGGEDTQYFGPGTRLTVL.

The chain joins TRBV9 to TRBJ2-3; D gene unclear. V lost 0 bases and J lost 0, with 8 bases in between. CDR1 and CDR2 from the germline V gene are SGDLS and YYNGEE. This CDR3 spans 15 amino acids. The CDR3 nucleotides are TGTGCCAGCAGCGTAGGAGGTTCTAGCACAGATACGCAGTATTTT. Translation gives CASSVGGSSTDTQYF.

V and J are TRBV27 and TRBJ2-7; 8 bases match TRBD1. This CDR3 region has 13 residues. Germline trimming cut 6 bases from V and 4 bases from J; bases unmatched to any gene: 5. Looked up from germline, CDR1 is MNHEY and CDR2 is SMNVEV (reference sequence). The CDR3 sequence: CASSPDRAYEQYF. CDR3 bases: TGTGCCAGCAGCCCGGACAGGGCGTACGAGCAGTACTTC.

V is TRBV7-2 and J is TRBJ1-1, with 9 positions matching TRBD1. This CDR3 contains 19 residues. CDR1 and CDR2 (germline): SGHTA, FQGNSA. V trimming: 3 bases; J trimming: 5 bases; junction bases outside the gene matches: 19. CDR3 in DNA: TGTGCCAGCAGCTTCCTGGACAGGGGAAGGGGGCTAGTTTGGACTGAAGCTTTCTTT. Protein: CASSFLDRGRGLVWTEAFF.

The chain couples TRBV20-1 to TRBJ2-5; D unresolved. Germline V gene sequence: CDR1 DFQATT, CDR2 SNEGSKA (reference sequence). This CDR3 has 15 residues. V was pared by 4 bases and J by 4 bases, with 19 bases between. The CDR3 DNA sequence: TGCAGTGCTAAGGATGGGGTCGGCCTTCTAGAGACCCAGTACTTC. Its translation is CSAKDGVGLLETQYF.

This chain joins TRBV27 and TRBJ2-7; 7 bases agree with TRBD2. Looked up from germline, CDR1 is MNHEY and CDR2 is SMNVEV (reference sequence). The CDR3 loop spans 14 amino acids. Trimming removed 3 bases from V and 4 bases from J; junction bases left unmatched: 6. DNA for the CDR3: TGTGCCAGCAGTTTTCTAGCGGACGGATACGAGCAGTACTTC. As protein: CASSFLADGYEQYF.

The V and J genes are TRBV13 and TRBJ2-7, with 8 nucleotides matching TRBD2. The junction had 3 bases not matched to a gene; V was cut back by 5 bases and J by 3 bases. CDR1 PRHDT and CDR2 FYEKMQ come from the germline V gene (reference sequence). This CDR3 has 13 amino acids. The CDR3 protein is CASSTSGDYEQYF. In DNA, the CDR3 is TGTGCCAGCAGCACTAGCGGCGACTACGAGCAGTACTTC.

The rearrangement joins TRBV14 to TRBJ2-1; TRBD1 or TRBD2 may be the D gene (5 bases each). V lost 4 bases, J lost 4 bases, and 8 bases lay in between. In germline, CDR1 is SGHDN, CDR2 FVKESK. The CDR3 spans 13 residues. This CDR3 is CASSPGRYNEQFF. CDR3 in DNA: TGTGCCAGCAGCCCGGGGCGTTACAATGAGCAGTTCTTC. Together with reference TRBV14 and TRBJ2-1, the CDR3 gives the full variable domain: EAGVTQFPSHSVIEKGQTVTLRCDPISGHDNLYWYRRVMGKEIKFLLHFVKESKQDESGMPNNRFLAERTGGTYSTLKVQPAELEDSGVYFCASSPGRYNEQFFGPGTRLTVL.

This sequence joins TRBV6-5 and TRBJ1-2; tentative D call: TRBD1 (5 bases). Germline CDR1 and CDR2: MNHEY and SVGAGI. The V and J ends lost 0 bases and 6 bases respectively, with 14 bases between them. The CDR3 contains 15 residues. The CDR3 region is CASSYSTGGTDGYTF. The CDR3 DNA reads TGTGCCAGCAGTTACTCGACGGGTGGGACGGATGGCTACACCTTC.

J is TRBJ2-7 and V is TRBV7-9; TRBD1 matches at 8 bases. There are 15 residues in the CDR3. The germline V gene has CDR1 SEHNR and CDR2 FQNEAQ (reference sequence). The ends lost 1 base at V and 2 bases at J; junction bases unmatched: 4. This chain's CDR3 is CASSLEDRDPYEQYF. The CDR3 DNA follows: TGTGCCAGCAGCTTAGAGGACAGGGATCCCTACGAGCAGTACTTC.

The rearrangement uses TRBV2 and TRBJ1-1, with a weak D call TRBD1 (5 bases). The V end lost 3 bases, the J end lost 3 bases, and 14 bases lay between the germline ends. Germline V gene sequence: CDR1 SNHLY, CDR2 FYNNEI. CDR3 size: 15 residues. CDR3 loop: CASSEWRGRDTEAFF. DNA for the CDR3: TGTGCCAGCAGTGAGTGGAGGGGTCGGGACACTGAAGCTTTCTTT.

V and J are TRBV27 and TRBJ1-2; TRBD1 agrees at 8 bases. Germline CDR1 reads MNHEY; CDR2 reads SMNVEV (reference sequence). This CDR3 contains 14 residues. V was clipped by 10 bases and J by 6 bases; unmatched bases: 13. The CDR3 nucleotides read TGTGCCACCCCTTCAGGGGGCGGTCTACATGGCTACACCTTC. It is translated as CATPSGGGLHGYTF.

This clonotype was recorded only once. The J gene is TRBJ1-2, the V gene TRBV18; 7 bases map to TRBD1. The germline gives CDR1 KGHSH, CDR2 LQKENI. J lost 6 bases, V lost 6 bases, and 16 bases had no gene match. The length of the CDR3 is 16 residues. The CDR3 sequence: CASSHRGRTSPDGYTF. CDR3 DNA sequence: TGTGCCAGCTCGCACAGGGGCAGGACCTCTCCTGATGGCTACACCTTC.

The V and J genes are TRBV28 and TRBJ1-6, with 8 bases matching TRBD1. CDR1 is MDHEN, CDR2 SYDVKM, per germline. This CDR3 is built from 14 residues. Trimming cost V 6 bases and J 9 bases; bases outside gene matches: 7. CDR3 region: CASREDREISPLHF. DNA for the CDR3: TGTGCCAGCAGGGAGGACAGGGAGATTTCACCCCTCCACTTT.

J is TRBJ1-6 and V is TRBV4-3; 7 nucleotides match TRBD1. Trimming took 1 base from V and 4 from J; bases not matched to a gene: 4. CDR3 length: 16 amino acids. Germline CDR1 is LGHNA and CDR2 is YSLEER. The CDR3 spells CASSQGGTAYNSPLHF. The CDR3 DNA reads as TGCGCCAGCAGCCAAGGAGGGACAGCGTATAATTCACCCCTCCACTTT.

This chain links TRBV29-1 with TRBJ2-3; TRBD2 aligns across 8 bases. V trimming: 7 bases; J trimming: 6 bases; junction bases outside the gene matches: 6. The germline CDR1 and CDR2 sequences are SQVTM and ANQGSEA. CDR3 length equals 12 residues. The CDR3 here is CSAISGDDTQYF. The CDR3 DNA sequence: TGCAGCGCCATTAGCGGGGATGATACGCAGTATTTT.

The chain links TRBV4-1 to TRBJ2-7; 8 nucleotides align to TRBD2. The CDR3 extends over 15 amino acids. V dropped 4 bases and J dropped 7; count of bases not matched to a gene: 12. CDR1 and CDR2 (germline): MGHRA, YSYEKL. CDR3 sequence: CASSPYGLALREQYF. CDR3 DNA sequence: TGCGCCAGCAGCCCCTACGGACTAGCTTTGCGGGAGCAGTACTTC.

V usage is TRBV7-9 and J usage is TRBJ2-3; the match to TRBD1 covers 9 bases. The V gene end was trimmed by 6 bases and the J gene end by 5 bases; junction bases not matched to a gene: 12. The CDR3 has 16 amino acids. From germline, CDR1 is SEHNR and CDR2 FQNEAQ (reference sequence). The CDR3 is CASSALGTGWEDTQYF. The CDR3 nucleotides read TGTGCCAGCAGTGCCCTTGGGACAGGGTGGGAAGATACGCAGTATTTT.

The chain employs TRBV20-1 and TRBJ1-1; a possible D gene is TRBD1 (5 bases). The germline V gene encodes CDR1 DFQATT and CDR2 SNEGSKA (reference sequence). Trimming shortened V by 0 bases and J by 8 bases, and 19 bases separated the two germline ends. CDR3 length: 15 amino acids. CDR3 coding DNA: TGCAGTGCTAGAGATTATGGGCCTGGGGCGGGGGAAGCTTTCTTT. This codes for CSARDYGPGAGEAFF.

The chain recombines TRBV29-1 with TRBJ2-7; D could derive from TRBD1 or TRBD2 (5 bases each). From germline, CDR1 is SQVTM and CDR2 ANQGSEA. With 5 bases removed from V and 5 bases from J, the gap between germline ends came to 16 bases. The CDR3 totals 13 residues. The CDR3 DNA sequence: TGCAGCGTTCGAGGCTTTGGGGGAGACGAGCAGTACTTC. This encodes CSVRGFGGDEQYF.

This clonotype was counted once. The J gene is TRBJ2-2, the V gene TRBV7-2, with D possibly being TRBD1 (5 bases). The V end lost 3 bases, the J end lost 5 bases, and 13 bases lay between the germline ends. The CDR3 is made up of 15 amino acids. The germline CDR1 and CDR2 sequences are SGHTA and FQGNSA. CDR3 protein: CASSLGFQGTGELFF. The CDR3 DNA sequence: TGTGCCAGCAGCTTGGGTTTTCAGGGAACCGGGGAGCTGTTTTTT.

The gene calls are TRBV9 and TRBJ2-1; 7 bases match TRBD2. Unmatched junction bases numbered 1, after V lost 1 base and J lost 3 bases. The CDR3 runs to 14 residues. Germline V gene lookup returns CDR1 SGDLS and CDR2 YYNGEE. The CDR3 region is CASSVSGDYNEQFF. CDR3 coding DNA: TGTGCCAGCAGCGTAAGCGGGGACTACAATGAGCAGTTCTTC.

The J gene is TRBJ2-1, the V gene TRBV28, with D tentatively TRBD1 or TRBD2 (5 bases each). V lost 6 bases to trimming and J lost 8 bases, with 11 bases between them. The CDR3 runs 12 residues. Germline-derived CDR1 and CDR2 are MDHEN and SYDVKM. CDR3 nucleotide sequence: TGTGCCAGCAGCCCCGGGGCCTATGAGCAGTTCTTC. It translates to CASSPGAYEQFF.

This sequence joins TRBV11-2 and TRBJ2-1; D is unclear. The CDR3 spans 13 residues. The ends were cut back, 1 base at V and 9 bases at J, with 10 bases in the middle. Looked up from germline, CDR1 is SGHAT and CDR2 is FQNNGV. The CDR3 bases are TGTGCCAGCAGCTTAGGGGCAGTGAGTGAGCAGTTCTTC. Amino acid sequence: CASSLGAVSEQFF.

This rearrangement joins TRBV29-1 to TRBJ2-1; no clear D. The CDR3 sequence is 11 residues long. V was pared by 3 bases and J by 3 bases, with 3 bases between. From germline, CDR1 is SQVTM and CDR2 ANQGSEA. The CDR3 loop reads CSVDLYNEQFF. Written as DNA, the CDR3 is TGCAGCGTTGATCTCTACAATGAGCAGTTCTTC.

With regard to this clonotype: An end of the junction differs from the germline gene, which may be a read error. This CDR3 reads CSVESSNEQFF. In nucleotides, the CDR3 is TGCAGCGTTGAGTCCTCCAATGAGCAGTTCTTC. The V call is TRBV29-1, the J call TRBJ2-1; D gene unclear. CDR3 length equals 11 residues. Germline loops: CDR1 SQVTM, CDR2 ANQGSEA.

The V and J genes are TRBV9 and TRBJ2-3; 7 bases fit TRBD2. CDR3 size: 17 residues. J lost 3 bases, V lost 0 bases, and 10 bases had no gene match. Germline CDR1 and CDR2: SGDLS and YYNGEE. CDR3 sequence (DNA): TGTGCCAGCAGCGTAGGTGTCACGGAGCGGGGTACAGATACGCAGTATTTT. This gives the protein CASSVGVTERGTDTQYF.

This rearrangement joins TRBV20-1 to TRBJ2-1; a weak D match, TRBD2 (6 bases). The CDR3 covers 12 residues. Germline V CDR1 and CDR2: DFQATT, SNEGSKA (reference sequence). Deletions cut 8 bases from V and 6 bases from J, with 14 bases between. CDR3 coding DNA: TGCAGTCAACTAGCATGGGGCAATGAGCAGTTCTTC. It codes for CSQLAWGNEQFF.

Only one count was recorded for this clonotype. V gene TRBV20-1 combines with J gene TRBJ2-3; 7 bases match TRBD2. Germline V gives CDR1 DFQATT, CDR2 SNEGSKA (reference sequence). V gave up 5 bases and J gave up 5 bases; unmatched junction bases: 10. The CDR3 extends over 14 amino acids. The CDR3 DNA follows: TGCAGTGCTCGCACTAGCGAGCGGGGAGATACGCAGTATTTT. Its translation: CSARTSERGDTQYF.